The 21 T cell receptor beta chains reported below all come from one sample, sequenced in a study of blood T cell repertoires in COVID-19. Measured with immunoSEQ multiplex PCR; TCRdb has only the in-frame clones, and not every one. The sample records about 440,000 clones, approximately 90% being singletons. Sample: peripheral blood. The receptor source for this set is a woman in her forties or fifties with COVID-19, enrolled during active disease.

V usage is TRBV16 and J usage is TRBJ2-1, with 10 bases lining up with TRBD2. J gave up 9 bases and V 3 bases, and 11 bases lay outside the gene matches. From germline, CDR1 is KGHSY and CDR2 FQNENV. This CDR3 is 16 amino acids long. In DNA form, the CDR3 reads TGTGCCAGCAGCCACCTCAAGCGGGGGGGCCTGAGTGAGCAGTTCTTC. Amino acid sequence: CASSHLKRGGLSEQFF.

The gene calls are TRBV7-8 and TRBJ1-1; perhaps TRBD1 as D (5 bases). Trimming cost V 1 base and J 9 bases, with 15 bases left between them. Per the germline V gene, CDR1 is SGHVS and CDR2 is FQNEAQ. The CDR3 runs to 14 residues. For the CDR3, the DNA is TGTGCCAGCAGCTTAGGGAGTAGCGGGGCTAAAGCTTTCTTT. Protein: CASSLGSSGAKAFF.

The gene calls are TRBV7-9 and TRBJ1-2; D uncertain. The germline CDR1 and CDR2 sequences are SEHNR and FQNEAQ (reference sequence). The V and J ends lost 1 base and 7 bases respectively, with 10 bases between them. The CDR3 contains 13 residues. The CDR3 nucleotides are TGTGCCAGCAGCTTAGGGGAGAATATTGGCTACACCTTC. Translated: CASSLGENIGYTF.

The V gene is TRBV19, the J gene TRBJ1-2; 8 positions match TRBD1. CDR1 is LNHDA, CDR2 SQIVND, per germline (reference sequence). Trimming removed 5 bases from V and 1 base from J; junction bases left unmatched: 6. There are 15 residues in the CDR3. The CDR3 sequence is CASSPRQGINYGYTF. Here the CDR3 DNA reads TGTGCCAGTAGTCCACGACAGGGGATTAACTATGGCTACACCTTC. The full variable domain, its missing parts supplied by reference TRBV19 and TRBJ1-2, is DGGITQSPKYLFRKEGQNVTLSCEQNLNHDAMYWYRQDPGQGLRLIYYSQIVNDFQKGDIAEGYSVSREKKESFPLTVTSAQKNPTAFYLCASSPRQGINYGYTFGSGTRLTVV.

The chain combines TRBV19 with TRBJ1-2, with 10 bases that match TRBD1. The CDR3 spans 15 residues. Looked up from germline, CDR1 is LNHDA and CDR2 is SQIVND (reference sequence). V gave up 9 bases and J gave up 3 bases; unmatched junction bases: 10. The CDR3 spells CASRSGTGADYGYTF. In nucleotides, the CDR3 is TGTGCCAGCCGAAGCGGGACAGGGGCAGACTATGGCTACACCTTC.

Here the CDR3 DNA reads TGTGCCAGCAGCATCGGACAGGCGGGTCCGTACTTC. Amino acids: CASSIGQAGPYF. The rearrangement uses TRBV13 and TRBJ2-5; TRBD1 matches 7 bases. Germline V gene data show CDR1 as PRHDT and CDR2 as FYEKMQ (reference sequence). The J segment lost 13 bases and the V segment lost 5 bases, leaving 10 bases of the junction unmatched. The CDR3 has 12 residues.

V gene TRBV7-6 combines with J gene TRBJ1-4, with 10 bases aligning to TRBD1. The germline V gene has CDR1 SGHVS and CDR2 FNYEAQ. The CDR3 contains 16 residues. After removal of 0 bases from V and 8 bases from J, the junction contained 6 bases not matched to a gene. The CDR3 here is CASSLAGQGVGEKLFF. CDR3 DNA sequence: TGTGCCAGCAGCTTAGCCGGACAGGGGGTAGGAGAAAAACTGTTTTTT.

The chain recombines TRBV4-1 with TRBJ1-5; D gene ambiguous. The germline gives CDR1 MGHRA, CDR2 YSYEKL. V lost 2 bases and J lost 3, with 8 bases in between. This CDR3 comprises 14 residues. The CDR3 DNA reads TGCGCCAGCAGCCAATGGCAGATCAATCAGCCCCAGCATTTT. Protein: CASSQWQINQPQHF.

V usage is TRBV5-4 and J usage is TRBJ1-2, with TRBD1 identical over 9 bases. V lost 5 bases and J lost 9; bases outside the gene matches: 14. The CDR3 is made up of 15 amino acids. The V gene's germline CDR1 is SGHNT and CDR2 YYREEE (reference sequence). CDR3 sequence (DNA): TGTGCCAGCAGACCCGAATTACAGGGGGCATATAGCTACACCTTC. Its protein is CASRPELQGAYSYTF.

This clone was counted between two and nine times. The J gene is TRBJ1-3, the V gene TRBV5-4; tentatively, D is TRBD1 (6 bases). This CDR3 is 15 amino acids long. Deletions cut 4 bases from V and 0 bases from J, with 11 bases between. Germline lookup yields CDR1 SGHNT and CDR2 YYREEE (reference sequence). CDR3 sequence: CASSVDSYSGNTIYF. DNA of the CDR3: TGTGCCAGCAGCGTGGACAGTTACTCTGGAAACACCATATATTTT.

The chain links TRBV6-5 to TRBJ1-1; the D gene is possibly TRBD1 (6 bases). Germline CDR1 and CDR2: MNHEY and SVGAGI. The V end was cut by 6 bases, the J end by 7 bases, with 12 bases between. The CDR3 sequence is 12 residues long. The CDR3 sequence: CASRSRDIEAFF. CDR3 DNA sequence: TGTGCCAGCAGAAGCCGGGACATTGAAGCTTTCTTT.

V usage is TRBV6-6 and J usage is TRBJ1-2; TRBD1 is a possible D gene (5 bases). The germline CDR1 and CDR2 sequences are MNHNY and SVGAGI (reference sequence). The CDR3 has 15 amino acids. V dropped 2 bases and J dropped 6 bases, with 16 bases sitting between them. The CDR3 DNA sequence: TGTGCCAGCAGTTACCGCGGGGGGGGAACGGATGGCTACACCTTC. Protein: CASSYRGGGTDGYTF.

The chain carries TRBV20-1 and TRBJ1-1, with TRBD1 matching 8 bases. The CDR3 runs to 11 residues. V was pared by 3 bases and J by 8 bases, with 2 bases of the junction left unmatched. Germline CDR1 and CDR2: DFQATT and SNEGSKA (reference sequence). The CDR3 loop is CSASRGLEAFF. In DNA form, the CDR3 reads TGCAGTGCTAGCAGGGGGCTCGAAGCTTTCTTT.

J is TRBJ2-3 and V is TRBV29-1, with 12 bases aligning to TRBD2. The CDR3 covers 14 residues. V was pared by 7 bases and J by 3 bases, with 5 bases of the junction left unmatched. Germline CDR1 reads SQVTM; CDR2 reads ANQGSEA. CDR3 sequence: CSARTSGTTDTQYF. CDR3 nucleotides: TGCAGCGCTAGGACTAGCGGGACGACAGATACGCAGTATTTT.

This chain uses TRBV27 with TRBJ1-2, with D perhaps matching TRBD1 (5 bases). Trimming cost V 2 bases and J 4 bases, with 8 bases left between them. The CDR3 totals 13 residues. CDR1 and CDR2 (germline): MNHEY, SMNVEV (reference sequence). The CDR3 nucleotides are TGTGCCAGCAGTTTAGACAGTATCTATGGCTACACCTTC. Protein product: CASSLDSIYGYTF.

This chain joins TRBV5-6 and TRBJ1-1, with TRBD1 identical over 7 bases. CDR3 length: 16 residues. The germline gives CDR1 SGHDT, CDR2 YYEEEE. V was clipped by 3 bases and J by 0 bases; unmatched bases: 8. In DNA form, the CDR3 reads TGTGCCAGCAGCTATCTAACAGGGGCGGTGAACACTGAAGCTTTCTTT. Its translation is CASSYLTGAVNTEAFF.

This chain joins TRBV11-2 and TRBJ1-6; 7 nucleotides line up with TRBD1. V dropped 5 bases and J dropped 14; count of bases not matched to a gene: 6. The germline gives CDR1 SGHAT, CDR2 FQNNGV. The length of the CDR3 is 12 residues. CDR3 bases: TGTGCCAGCAGCCAGGGGGGTACGTCCCTCCACTTT. It specifies CASSQGGTSLHF.

The CDR3 sequence is CASSLRAGENGYTF. As DNA, the CDR3 is TGCGCCAGCAGCTTACGGGCAGGGGAGAATGGCTACACCTTC. The V and J genes are TRBV5-1 and TRBJ1-2; perhaps TRBD1 as D (6 bases). Germline CDR1 and CDR2: SGHRS and YFSETQ. The CDR3 runs to 14 residues. V was clipped by 2 bases and J by 6 bases, with 14 bases between them.

The J gene is TRBJ2-2, the V gene TRBV5-8; TRBD1 matches at 7 bases. Trimming removed 2 bases from V and 0 bases from J; junction bases left unmatched: 4. Per germline, CDR1 SGHTS and CDR2 YDEGEE. The CDR3 length is 16 residues. The CDR3 region has the DNA TGTGCCAGCAGCTTCGAGGGGACAGCGAACACCGGGGAGCTGTTTTTT. It yields the protein CASSFEGTANTGELFF.

The chain employs TRBV12-3 or TRBV12-4 and TRBJ1-5; D gene ambiguous. The CDR3 runs 13 residues. Trimming cost V 5 bases and J 4 bases, with 9 bases left between them. The CDR3 DNA follows: TGTGCCAGCAGTCCGGGATTTAATCAGCCCCAGCATTTT. It is translated as CASSPGFNQPQHF.

The chain combines TRBV6-4 with TRBJ2-3; perhaps TRBD1 as D (5 bases). The V end was cut by 4 bases, the J end by 0 bases, with 8 bases between. In germline, CDR1 is MRHNA, CDR2 SNTAGT. This CDR3 contains 14 residues. CDR3 region: CASSGQGSTDTQYF. As DNA, the CDR3 is TGTGCCAGCAGTGGTCAGGGAAGCACAGATACGCAGTATTTT.